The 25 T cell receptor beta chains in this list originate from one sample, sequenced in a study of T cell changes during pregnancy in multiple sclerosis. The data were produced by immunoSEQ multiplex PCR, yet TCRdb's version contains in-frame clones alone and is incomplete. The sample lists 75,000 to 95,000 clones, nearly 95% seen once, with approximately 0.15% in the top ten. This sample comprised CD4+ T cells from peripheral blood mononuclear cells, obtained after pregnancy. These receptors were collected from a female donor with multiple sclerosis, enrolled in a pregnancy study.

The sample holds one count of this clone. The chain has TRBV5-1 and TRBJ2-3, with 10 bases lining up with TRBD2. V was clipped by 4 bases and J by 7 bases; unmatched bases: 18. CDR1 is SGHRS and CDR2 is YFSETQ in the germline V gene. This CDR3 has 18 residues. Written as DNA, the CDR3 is TGCGCCAGCAGCCCTGGATGGAGTCTAGCGGGAGCTGGGTATACGCAGTATTTT. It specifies CASSPGWSLAGAGYTQYF.

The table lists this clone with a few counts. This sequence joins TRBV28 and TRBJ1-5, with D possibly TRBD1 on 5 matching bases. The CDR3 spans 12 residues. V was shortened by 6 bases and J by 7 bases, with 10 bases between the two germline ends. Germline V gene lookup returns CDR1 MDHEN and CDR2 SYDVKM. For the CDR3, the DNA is TGTGCCAGCAGGCGGGACCTCCAGCCCCAGCATTTT. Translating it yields CASRRDLQPQHF.

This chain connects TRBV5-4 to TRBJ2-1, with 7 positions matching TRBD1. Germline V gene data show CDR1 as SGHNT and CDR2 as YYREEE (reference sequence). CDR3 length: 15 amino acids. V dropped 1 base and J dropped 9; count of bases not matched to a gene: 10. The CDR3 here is CASSLKGAPRGEQFF. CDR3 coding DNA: TGTGCCAGCAGCTTGAAGGGGGCGCCCCGAGGTGAGCAGTTCTTC.

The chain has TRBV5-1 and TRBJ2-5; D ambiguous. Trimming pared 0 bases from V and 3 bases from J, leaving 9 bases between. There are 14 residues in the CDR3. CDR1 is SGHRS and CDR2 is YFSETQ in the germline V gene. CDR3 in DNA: TGCGCCAGCAGCTTGGGGCAGGTAAAAGAGACCCAGTACTTC. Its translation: CASSLGQVKETQYF.

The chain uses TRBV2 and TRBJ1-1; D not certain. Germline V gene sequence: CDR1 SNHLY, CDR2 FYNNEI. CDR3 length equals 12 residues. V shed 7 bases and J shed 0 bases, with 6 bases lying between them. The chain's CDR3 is CASTVLNTEAFF. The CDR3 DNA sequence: TGTGCCAGCACGGTTTTGAACACTGAAGCTTTCTTT.

CDR3 sequence reads: CASSTSSGTAIYEQYF. The CDR3 region has the DNA TGTGCCAGCAGCACATCCTCCGGGACAGCGATTTACGAGCAGTACTTC. The rearrangement links TRBV5-5 to TRBJ2-7, with TRBD1 matching over 7 bases. V lost 4 bases to trimming and J lost 4 bases; unmatched junction nucleotides: 14. The CDR3 extends over 16 amino acids. Germline CDR1 and CDR2: SGHKS and YYEKEE (reference sequence).

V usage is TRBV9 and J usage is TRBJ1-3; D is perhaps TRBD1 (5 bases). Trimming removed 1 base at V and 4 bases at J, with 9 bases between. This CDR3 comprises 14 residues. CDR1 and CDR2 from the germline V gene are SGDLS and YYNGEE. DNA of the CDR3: TGTGCCAGCAGCGTAACCGGGGGAGGAAACACCATATATTTT. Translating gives CASSVTGGGNTIYF. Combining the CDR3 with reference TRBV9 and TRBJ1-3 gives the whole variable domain DSGVTQTPKHLITATGQRVTLRCSPRSGDLSVYWYQQSLDQGLQFLIQYYNGEERAKGNILERFSAQQFPDLHSELNLSSLELGDSALYFCASSVTGGGNTIYFGEGSWLTVV.

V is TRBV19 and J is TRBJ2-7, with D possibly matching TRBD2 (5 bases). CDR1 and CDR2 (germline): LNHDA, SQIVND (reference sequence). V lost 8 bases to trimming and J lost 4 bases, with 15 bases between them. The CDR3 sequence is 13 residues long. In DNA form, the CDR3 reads TGTGCCAGTGCGACGGGGTATGGGTACGAGCAGTACTTC. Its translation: CASATGYGYEQYF.

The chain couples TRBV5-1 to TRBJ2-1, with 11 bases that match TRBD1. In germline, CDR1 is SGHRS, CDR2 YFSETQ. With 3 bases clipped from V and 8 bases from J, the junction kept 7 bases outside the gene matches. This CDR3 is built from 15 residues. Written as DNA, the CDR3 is TGCGCCAGCAGCTGGACAGGGGGCGCCGCCGATGAGCAGTTCTTC. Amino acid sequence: CASSWTGGAADEQFF.

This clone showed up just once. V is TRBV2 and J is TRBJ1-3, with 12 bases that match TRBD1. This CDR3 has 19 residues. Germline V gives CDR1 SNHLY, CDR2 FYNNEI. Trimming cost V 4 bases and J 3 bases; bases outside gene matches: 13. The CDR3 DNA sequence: TGTGCCAGCAGTGGGACCGGGACAGGGGGCGCGGGGTATGGAAACACCATATATTTT. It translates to CASSGTGTGGAGYGNTIYF.

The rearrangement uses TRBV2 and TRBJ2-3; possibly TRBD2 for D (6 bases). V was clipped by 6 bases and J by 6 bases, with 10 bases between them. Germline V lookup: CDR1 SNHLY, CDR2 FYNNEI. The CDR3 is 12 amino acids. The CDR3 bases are TGTGCCAGCAGGGAGGGATTGGATACGCAGTATTTT. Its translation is CASREGLDTQYF.

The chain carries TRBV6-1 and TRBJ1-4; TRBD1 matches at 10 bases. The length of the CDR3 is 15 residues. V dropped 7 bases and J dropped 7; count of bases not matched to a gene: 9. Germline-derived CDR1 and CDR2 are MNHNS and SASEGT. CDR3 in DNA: TGTGCCAGCACGACAGGGGGCACCAGCAGTGAAAAACTGTTTTTT. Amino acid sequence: CASTTGGTSSEKLFF.

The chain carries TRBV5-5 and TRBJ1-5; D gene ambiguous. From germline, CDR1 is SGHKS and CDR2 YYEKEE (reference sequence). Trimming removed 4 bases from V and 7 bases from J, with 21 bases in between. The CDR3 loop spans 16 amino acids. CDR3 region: CASSPSGTSGDQPQHF. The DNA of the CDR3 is TGTGCCAGCAGCCCCTCCGGCACCTCAGGCGACCAGCCCCAGCATTTT.

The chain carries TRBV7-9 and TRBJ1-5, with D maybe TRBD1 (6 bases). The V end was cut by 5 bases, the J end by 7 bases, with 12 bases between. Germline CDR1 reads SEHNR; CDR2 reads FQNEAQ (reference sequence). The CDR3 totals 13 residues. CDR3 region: CASSNIQGQPQHF. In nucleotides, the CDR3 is TGTGCCAGCAGCAATATACAGGGCCAGCCCCAGCATTTT.

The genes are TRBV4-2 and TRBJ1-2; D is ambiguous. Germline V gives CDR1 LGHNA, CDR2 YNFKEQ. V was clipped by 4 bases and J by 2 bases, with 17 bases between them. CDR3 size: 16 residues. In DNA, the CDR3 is TGTGCCAGCAGCCCCAGAACAGCCGGACTGAACTATGGCTACACCTTC. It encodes CASSPRTAGLNYGYTF.

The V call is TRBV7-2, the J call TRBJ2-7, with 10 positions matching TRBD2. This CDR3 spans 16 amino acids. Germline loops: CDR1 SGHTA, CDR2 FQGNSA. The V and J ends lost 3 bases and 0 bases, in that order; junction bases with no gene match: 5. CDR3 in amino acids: CASSFTSGNPSYEQYF. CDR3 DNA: TGTGCCAGCAGCTTTACTAGCGGGAACCCCTCCTACGAGCAGTACTTC.

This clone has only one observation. The CDR3 DNA follows: TGTGCCAGCAGTTCTAGCGGGAGGGCCGGGGAGACCCAGTACTTC. Translated: CASSSSGRAGETQYF. V is TRBV28 and J is TRBJ2-5; 12 nucleotides agree with TRBD2. V lost 4 bases to trimming and J lost 5 bases; unmatched junction nucleotides: 5. CDR1 and CDR2 from the germline V gene are MDHEN and SYDVKM. The CDR3 totals 15 residues.

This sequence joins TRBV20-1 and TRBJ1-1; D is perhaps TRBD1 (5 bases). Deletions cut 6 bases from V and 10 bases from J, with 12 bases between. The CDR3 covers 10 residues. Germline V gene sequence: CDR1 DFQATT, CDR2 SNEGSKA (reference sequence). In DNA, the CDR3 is TGCAGTGCGACAGTAGCTGGAGCTTTCTTT. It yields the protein CSATVAGAFF.

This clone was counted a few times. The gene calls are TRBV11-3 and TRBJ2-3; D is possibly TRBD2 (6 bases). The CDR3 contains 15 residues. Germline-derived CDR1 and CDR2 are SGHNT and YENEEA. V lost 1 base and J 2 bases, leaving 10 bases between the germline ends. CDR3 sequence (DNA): TGTGCCAGCAGCTTAGGGAGGGAGTTCACAGATACGCAGTATTTT. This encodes CASSLGREFTDTQYF.

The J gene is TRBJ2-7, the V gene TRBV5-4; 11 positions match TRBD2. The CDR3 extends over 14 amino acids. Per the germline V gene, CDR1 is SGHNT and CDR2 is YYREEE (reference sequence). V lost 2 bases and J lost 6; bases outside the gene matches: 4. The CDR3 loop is CASSFSGRVTEQYF. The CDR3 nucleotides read TGTGCCAGCAGCTTTAGCGGGAGGGTAACCGAGCAGTACTTC.

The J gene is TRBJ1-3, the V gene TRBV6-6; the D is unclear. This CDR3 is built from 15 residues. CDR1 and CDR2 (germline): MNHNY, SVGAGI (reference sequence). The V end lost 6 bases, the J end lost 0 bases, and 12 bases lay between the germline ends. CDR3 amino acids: CASRGSGSSGNTIYF. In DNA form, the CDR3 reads TGTGCCAGCAGGGGGTCGGGGAGCTCTGGAAACACCATATATTTT.

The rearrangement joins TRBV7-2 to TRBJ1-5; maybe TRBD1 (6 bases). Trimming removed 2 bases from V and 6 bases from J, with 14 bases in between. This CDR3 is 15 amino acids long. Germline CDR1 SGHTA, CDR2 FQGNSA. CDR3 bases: TGTGCCAGCAGCTTAAGGCAGGGAGGGGGTCAGCCCCAGCATTTT. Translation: CASSLRQGGGQPQHF.

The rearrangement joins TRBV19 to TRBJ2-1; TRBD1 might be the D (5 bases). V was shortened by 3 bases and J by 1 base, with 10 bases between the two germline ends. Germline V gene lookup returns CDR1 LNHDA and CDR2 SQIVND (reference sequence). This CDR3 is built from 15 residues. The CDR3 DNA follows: TGTGCCAGTAGTATCCCCAGGGTGTCCTACAATGAGCAGTTCTTC. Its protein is CASSIPRVSYNEQFF.

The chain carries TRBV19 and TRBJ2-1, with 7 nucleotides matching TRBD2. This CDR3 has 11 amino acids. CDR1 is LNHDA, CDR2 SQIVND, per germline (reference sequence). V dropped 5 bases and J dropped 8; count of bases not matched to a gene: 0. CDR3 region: CASSGGDEQFF. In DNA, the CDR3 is TGTGCCAGTAGTGGGGGGGATGAGCAGTTCTTC.

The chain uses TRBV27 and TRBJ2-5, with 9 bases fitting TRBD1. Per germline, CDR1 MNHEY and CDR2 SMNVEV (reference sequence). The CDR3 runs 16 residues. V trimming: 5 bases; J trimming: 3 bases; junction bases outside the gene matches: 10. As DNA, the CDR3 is TGTGCCAGCAGTGAATGGACAGGGGCGATAGAAGAGACCCAGTACTTC. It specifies CASSEWTGAIEETQYF.